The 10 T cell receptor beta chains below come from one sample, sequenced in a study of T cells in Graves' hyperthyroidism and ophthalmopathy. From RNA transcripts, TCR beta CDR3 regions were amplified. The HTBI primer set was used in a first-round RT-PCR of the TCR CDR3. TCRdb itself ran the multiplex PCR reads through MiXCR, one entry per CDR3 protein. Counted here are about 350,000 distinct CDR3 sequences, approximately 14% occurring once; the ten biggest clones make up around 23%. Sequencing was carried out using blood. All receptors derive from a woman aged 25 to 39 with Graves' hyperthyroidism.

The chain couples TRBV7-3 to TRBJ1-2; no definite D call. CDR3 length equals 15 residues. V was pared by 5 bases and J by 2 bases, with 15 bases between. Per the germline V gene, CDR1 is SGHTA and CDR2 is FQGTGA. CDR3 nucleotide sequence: TGTGCCAGCAGCGAAGCAATTCACTTCAACTATGGCTACACCTTC. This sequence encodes CASSEAIHFNYGYTF.

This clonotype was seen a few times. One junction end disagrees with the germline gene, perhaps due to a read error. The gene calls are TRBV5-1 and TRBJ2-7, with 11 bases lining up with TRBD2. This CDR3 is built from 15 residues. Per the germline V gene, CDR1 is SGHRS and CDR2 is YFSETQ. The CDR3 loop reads CANSLVLAGADEQYF. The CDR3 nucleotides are TGCGCCAACAGCTTGGTACTAGCGGGAGCTGACGAGCAGTACTTC. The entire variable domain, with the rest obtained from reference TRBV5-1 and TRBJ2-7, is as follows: KAGVTQTPRYLIKTRGQQVTLSCSPISGHRSVSWYQQTPGQGLQFLFEYFSETQRNKGNFPGRFSGRQFSNSRSEMNVSTLELGDSALYLCANSLVLAGADEQYFGPGTRLTVT.

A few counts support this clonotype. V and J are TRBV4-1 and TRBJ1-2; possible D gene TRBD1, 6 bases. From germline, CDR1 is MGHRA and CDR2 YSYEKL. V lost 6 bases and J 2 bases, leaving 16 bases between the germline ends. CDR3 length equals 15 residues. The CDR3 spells CASRYRDTQNYGYTF. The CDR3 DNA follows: TGCGCCAGCAGATACAGGGACACCCAAAACTATGGCTACACCTTC.

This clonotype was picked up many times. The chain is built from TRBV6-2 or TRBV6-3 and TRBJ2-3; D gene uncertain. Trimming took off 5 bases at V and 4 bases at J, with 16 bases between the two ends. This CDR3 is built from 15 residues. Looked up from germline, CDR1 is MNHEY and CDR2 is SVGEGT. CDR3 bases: TGTGCCAGCAGTCAAATTTCACAACGGGCAGATACGCAGTATTTT. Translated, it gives CASSQISQRADTQYF.

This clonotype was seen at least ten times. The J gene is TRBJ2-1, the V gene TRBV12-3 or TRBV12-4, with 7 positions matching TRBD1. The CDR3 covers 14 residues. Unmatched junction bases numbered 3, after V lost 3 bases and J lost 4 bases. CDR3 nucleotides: TGTGCCAGCAGTTTGGGGACAGCTTACAATGAGCAGTTCTTC. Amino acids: CASSLGTAYNEQFF.

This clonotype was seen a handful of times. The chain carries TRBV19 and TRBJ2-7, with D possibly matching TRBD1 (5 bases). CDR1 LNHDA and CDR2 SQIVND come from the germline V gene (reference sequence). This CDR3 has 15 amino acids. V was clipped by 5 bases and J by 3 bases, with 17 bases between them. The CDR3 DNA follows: TGTGCCAGTAGTGGAGCCGGGCAGGGCAACTACGAGCAGTACTTC. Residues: CASSGAGQGNYEQYF.

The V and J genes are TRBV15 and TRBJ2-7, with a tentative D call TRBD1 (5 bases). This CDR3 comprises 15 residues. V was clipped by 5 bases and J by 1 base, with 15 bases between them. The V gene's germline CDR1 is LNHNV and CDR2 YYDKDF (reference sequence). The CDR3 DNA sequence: TGTGCCACCAGCGGAACATTACAGGAATCCTACGAGCAGTACTTC. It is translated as CATSGTLQESYEQYF.

Here the CDR3 reads CSAREPGQGYTGELFF. CDR3 coding DNA: TGCAGTGCTAGAGAACCGGGACAGGGATACACCGGGGAGCTGTTTTTT. The chain combines TRBV20-1 with TRBJ2-2; 9 positions match TRBD1. CDR1 is DFQATT and CDR2 is SNEGSKA in the germline V gene (reference sequence). The CDR3 length is 16 residues. With V trimmed by 0 bases and J by 3 bases, 5 bases remained unmatched.

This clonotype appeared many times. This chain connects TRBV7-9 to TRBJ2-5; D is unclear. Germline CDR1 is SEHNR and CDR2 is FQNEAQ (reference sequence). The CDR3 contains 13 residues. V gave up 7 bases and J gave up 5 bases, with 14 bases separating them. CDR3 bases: TGTGCCAGCAAGGTTGGCCGCCTGGAGACCCAGTACTTC. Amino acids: CASKVGRLETQYF.

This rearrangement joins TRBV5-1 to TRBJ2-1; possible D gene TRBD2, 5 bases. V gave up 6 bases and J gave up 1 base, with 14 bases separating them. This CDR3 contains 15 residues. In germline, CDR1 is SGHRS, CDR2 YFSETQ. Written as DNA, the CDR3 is TGCGCCAGCACTGGGGAGATACCATCCTACAATGAGCAGTTCTTC. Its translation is CASTGEIPSYNEQFF.